This T cell receptor beta chain was obtained from a study of OX40 agonist ivuxolimab in advanced cancers. Overall study: The dose-escalation cohort was over 65% male, with a mean age of 60 years, ranging roughly 23 to 85. Study-wide results and caveats: Also showing low normalized T-cell clonal expansion were some of the nonresponders.

As for this clone: What it binds is unknown.

V lost 3 bases to trimming and J lost 5 bases, with 20 bases between them. The CDR3 extends over 16 amino acids. Looked up from germline, CDR1 is GTSNPN and CDR2 is SVGIG (reference sequence). The repertoire was sequenced with immunoSEQ multiplex PCR; TCRdb's copy has only in-frame clones and lacks some. The table has roughly 26,000 clones, 76% seen once. The material was CD4+ or CD8+ T cells sorted from blood, obtained in a trial of the OX40 agonist ivuxolimab. The sequence derives from an adult with an advanced solid tumor such as melanoma, head and neck, liver or kidney cancer. The genes are TRBV30 and TRBJ1-5, with D perhaps TRBD1 (5 bases). In nucleotides, the CDR3 is TGTGCCTGGAGCGCGTCACCAGACAGTGCCGATCAGCCCCAGCATTTT. As protein: CAWSASPDSADQPQHF.